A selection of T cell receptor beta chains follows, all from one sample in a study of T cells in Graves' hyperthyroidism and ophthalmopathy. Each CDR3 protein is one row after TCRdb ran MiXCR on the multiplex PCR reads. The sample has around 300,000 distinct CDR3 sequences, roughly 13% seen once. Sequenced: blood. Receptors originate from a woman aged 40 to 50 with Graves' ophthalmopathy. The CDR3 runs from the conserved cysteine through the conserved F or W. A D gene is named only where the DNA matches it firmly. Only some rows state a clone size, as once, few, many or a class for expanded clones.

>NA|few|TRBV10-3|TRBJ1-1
TGTACCATCAGGCAAGACAATGAAGCTTTCTTT
CTIRQDNEAFF
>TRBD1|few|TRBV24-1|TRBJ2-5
TGTGCCACCAGTGATTGGGACAGGGAAGAGACCCAGTACTTC
CATSDWDREETQYF
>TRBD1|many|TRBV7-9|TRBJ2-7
TGTGCCAGCAGCTCCGGGGACAGGTCGCACGAGCAGTACTTC
CASSSGDRSHEQYF
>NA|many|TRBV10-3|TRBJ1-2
TGTGCCATCAGTGAGTCGGGTGGTGACAATGGCTACACCTTC
CAISESGGDNGYTF
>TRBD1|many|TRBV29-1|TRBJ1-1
TGCAGCGTTGACGGGACAGGGGCGACTGAAGCTTTCTTT
CSVDGTGATEAFF
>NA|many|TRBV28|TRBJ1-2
TGTGCCAGCAGATCCGGGACGGACTATGGCTACACCTTC
CASRSGTDYGYTF
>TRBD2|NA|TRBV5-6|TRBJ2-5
TGTGCCAGCAGCTTGATGTCTAGCGGCCAATTGGCCCAGTACTTC
CASSLMSSGQLAQYF
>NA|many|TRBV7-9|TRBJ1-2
TGTGCCAGCAGCTTAGGGGAAGCTAACTATGGCTACACCTTC
CASSLGEANYGYTF
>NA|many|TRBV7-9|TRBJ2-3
TGTGCCAGCAGACAGCAGGGTGATACGCAGTATTTT
CASRQQGDTQYF
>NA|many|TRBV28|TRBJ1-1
TGTGCCAGCAGTTTAACCGCAGCCAACACTGAAGCTTTCTTT
CASSLTAANTEAFF
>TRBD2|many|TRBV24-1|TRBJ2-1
TGTGCCACCAGTGACCTAGCGGATAGCTCCTACAATGAGCAGTTCTTC
CATSDLADSSYNEQFF
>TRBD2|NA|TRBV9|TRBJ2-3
TGTGCCAGTGGGGAGGGTGGTATCACAGATACGCAGTATTTT
CASGEGGITDTQYF
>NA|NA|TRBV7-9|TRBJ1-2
TGTGCCAGCAGCCTCGCGGTACATGGCTACACCTTC
CASSLAVHGYTF
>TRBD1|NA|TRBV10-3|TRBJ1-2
TGTGCCATCAGTGGTCCCCAATCGGGACAGGGGGCTTTCAACTATGGCTACACCTTC
CAISGPQSGQGAFNYGYTF
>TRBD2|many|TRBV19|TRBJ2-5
TGTGCCAGTGCAAGTGGCGGGACTAGATCTCTGGAGACCCAGTACTTC
CASASGGTRSLETQYF